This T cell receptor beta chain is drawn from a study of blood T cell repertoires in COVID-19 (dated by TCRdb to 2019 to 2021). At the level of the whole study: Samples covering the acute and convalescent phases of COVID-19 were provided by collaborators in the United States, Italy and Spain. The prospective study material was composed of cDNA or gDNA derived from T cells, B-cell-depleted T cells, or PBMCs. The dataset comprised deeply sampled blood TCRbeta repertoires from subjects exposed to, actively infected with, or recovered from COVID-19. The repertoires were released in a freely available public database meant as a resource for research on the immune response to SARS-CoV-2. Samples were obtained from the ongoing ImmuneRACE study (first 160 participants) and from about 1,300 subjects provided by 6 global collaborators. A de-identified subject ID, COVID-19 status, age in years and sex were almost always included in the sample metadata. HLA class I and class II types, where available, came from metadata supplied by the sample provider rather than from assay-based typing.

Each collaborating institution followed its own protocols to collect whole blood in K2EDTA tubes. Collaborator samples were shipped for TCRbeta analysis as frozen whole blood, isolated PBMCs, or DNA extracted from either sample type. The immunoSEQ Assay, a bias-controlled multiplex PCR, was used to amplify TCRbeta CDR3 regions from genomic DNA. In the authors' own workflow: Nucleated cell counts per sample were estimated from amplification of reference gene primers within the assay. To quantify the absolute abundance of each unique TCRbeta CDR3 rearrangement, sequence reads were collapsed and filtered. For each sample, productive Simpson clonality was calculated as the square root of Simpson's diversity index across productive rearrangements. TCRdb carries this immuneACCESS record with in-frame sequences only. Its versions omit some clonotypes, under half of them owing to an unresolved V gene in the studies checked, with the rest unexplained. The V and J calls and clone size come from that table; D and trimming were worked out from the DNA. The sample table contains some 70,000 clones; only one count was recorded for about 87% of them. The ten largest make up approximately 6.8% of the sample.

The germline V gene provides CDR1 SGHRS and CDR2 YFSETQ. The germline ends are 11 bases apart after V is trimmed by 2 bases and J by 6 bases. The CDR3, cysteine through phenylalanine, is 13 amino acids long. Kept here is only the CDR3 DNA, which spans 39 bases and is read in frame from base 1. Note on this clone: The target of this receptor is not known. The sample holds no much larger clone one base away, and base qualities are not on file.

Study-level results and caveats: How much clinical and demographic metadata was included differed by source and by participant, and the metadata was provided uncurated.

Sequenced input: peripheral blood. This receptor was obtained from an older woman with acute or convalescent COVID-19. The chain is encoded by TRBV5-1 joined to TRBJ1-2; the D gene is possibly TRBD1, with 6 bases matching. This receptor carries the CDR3 CASSFEQGHGYTF. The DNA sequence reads TGCGCCAGCAGCTTCGAACAGGGTCATGGCTACACCTTC.